This T cell receptor (beta chain) is from a study of blood T cell repertoires in COVID-19. Study overall: COVID-19 samples from acute and convalescent phases originated in the United States, Italy and Spain. PBMCs, B-cell-depleted T cells, or T cells were the source of the cDNA or gDNA that made up the material.

Per the original methods: Reference gene primer amplification yielded estimated nucleated cell counts. The table came from immunoSEQ multiplex PCR; TCRdb's copy has only in-frame clones and leaves some out. V and J calls and clone size come straight from that table; D and trimming were deduced from the DNA. The sample has about 98,000 clones, 87% seen once. Germline values: CDR1 ENHRY, CDR2 SYGVKD. This CDR3 has 12 amino acids. After removal of 8 bases from V and 3 bases from J, the junction contained 3 bases not matched to a gene. The table lists this clone with many counts. The specimen sequenced was peripheral blood. This receptor was taken from a man in his 70s with acute or convalescent COVID-19. The chain is built from TRBV10-3 and TRBJ2-5, with 7 bases matching TRBD1. The CDR3 nucleotides are TGTGCCATCGCGACAGGGAAAGAGACCCAGTACTTC. Translated: CAIATGKETQYF.